This T cell receptor (beta chain) was sequenced during a study of T cells in Graves' hyperthyroidism and ophthalmopathy. Trimming shortened V by 3 bases and J by 6 bases, and 15 bases separated the two germline ends. Looked up from germline, CDR1 is MNHEY and CDR2 is SMNVEV (reference sequence). The CDR3 extends over 16 amino acids. TCR beta CDR3 region amplification was performed from RNA transcripts. HTBI primers were employed in a first-round RT-PCR of the TCR CDR3. TCRdb fed the multiplex PCR reads into MiXCR, producing one record per CDR3 protein. The sample lists under 450,000 distinct CDR3 sequences; roughly 14% were seen once.

The clonotype originates from a young man with Graves' hyperthyroidism that later progressed to Graves' ophthalmopathy. The sample comprised blood. This chain joins TRBV27 and TRBJ1-6; D is uncertain. CDR3 in DNA: TGTGCCAGCAGTTTGGCCTTCAGGTTCCCTAATTCACCCCTCCACTTT. Protein sequence: CASSLAFRFPNSPLHF.